Included here is one T cell receptor beta chain sequence, with context. The assay was immunoSEQ multiplex PCR, and TCRdb's table has in-frame clones only and misses some. Of 10,000 to 15,000 clones in the sample, 69% were seen once. The data were taken from a study of ipilimumab plus nivolumab after autologous stem cell transplantation. Patients received nivolumab 3 mg/kg at weeks 1, 4, 7, 10, then fortnightly to week 26. Sequencing was performed on PBMCs, taken in a trial of ipilimumab plus nivolumab as post-transplant consolidation. The sequence came from a male donor with diffuse large B-cell lymphoma.

The CDR3 DNA follows: TGTGCCAGCAGCTTTTTAGCCGAAACAGGAGGGTGCACCTTC. This translates into CASSFLAETGGCTF. This sequence joins TRBV7-9 and TRBJ1-2; D is possibly TRBD1 (5 bases). The CDR3 is 14 amino acids. V shed 3 bases and J shed 13 bases, with 21 bases lying between them. Germline loops: CDR1 SEHNR, CDR2 FQNEAQ (reference sequence).